This passage covers 6 T cell receptor beta chains from one sample sequenced in a study of OX40 agonist ivuxolimab in advanced cancers. Assay: immunoSEQ multiplex PCR; the TCRdb copy retains only in-frame clones and omits some. Of under 95,000 clones in the sample, more than 70% are singletons; the top ten hold less than 8%. The sequencing used CD4+ or CD8+ T cells sorted from blood, collected in a trial of the OX40 agonist ivuxolimab. The receptor set was obtained from an adult with an advanced solid tumor such as melanoma, head and neck, liver or kidney cancer.

V gene TRBV6-5 combines with J gene TRBJ2-2; tentative D call: TRBD2 (5 bases). This CDR3 is 13 amino acids long. Germline assignment: CDR1 MNHEY and CDR2 SVGAGI. The ends were cut back, 7 bases at V and 3 bases at J, with 9 bases in the middle. CDR3 coding DNA: TGTGCCAGCAACCGGGGAGACACCGGGGAGCTGTTTTTT. As protein: CASNRGDTGELFF.

The gene calls are TRBV14 and TRBJ1-1; D not certain. Germline V gene lookup returns CDR1 SGHDN and CDR2 FVKESK. CDR3 size: 13 residues. Trimming shortened V by 4 bases and J by 3 bases, and 9 bases separated the two germline ends. The CDR3 DNA reads as TGTGCCAGCAGCCGGGGAAAACACACTGAAGCTTTCTTT. Translated, it gives CASSRGKHTEAFF.

The chain links TRBV6-5 to TRBJ1-4, with D perhaps matching TRBD1 (5 bases). V dropped 2 bases and J dropped 1 base, with 8 bases sitting between them. There are 15 residues in the CDR3. The germline V gene has CDR1 MNHEY and CDR2 SVGAGI. CDR3 region: CASSYAGKTNEKLFF. The CDR3 DNA is TGTGCCAGCAGTTACGCAGGGAAAACTAATGAAAAACTGTTTTTT.

The V gene is TRBV14, the J gene TRBJ1-4; the match to TRBD1 covers 8 bases. V trimming: 5 bases; J trimming: 4 bases; junction bases outside the gene matches: 9. From germline, CDR1 is SGHDN and CDR2 FVKESK. The CDR3 totals 16 residues. The CDR3 DNA follows: TGTGCCAGCAGCTCGACCAGGGGGCTGGATAATGAAAAACTGTTTTTT. This gives the protein CASSSTRGLDNEKLFF. The full variable domain, in which reference TRBV14 and TRBJ1-4 provide the parts outside the CDR3, is EAGVTQFPSHSVIEKGQTVTLRCDPISGHDNLYWYRRVMGKEIKFLLHFVKESKQDESGMPNNRFLAERTGGTYSTLKVQPAELEDSGVYFCASSSTRGLDNEKLFFGSGTQLSVL.

The chain combines TRBV19 with TRBJ1-1, with 10 bases lining up with TRBD1. Germline-derived CDR1 and CDR2 are LNHDA and SQIVND (reference sequence). The CDR3 length is 15 residues. J was trimmed by 7 bases and V by 5 bases; bases with no gene match: 10. This chain's CDR3 is CASSQTGTGDSEAFF. The CDR3 DNA reads as TGTGCCAGTAGTCAAACCGGGACAGGGGATAGTGAAGCTTTCTTT.

This chain connects TRBV30 to TRBJ1-1; weak D call: TRBD1 (6 bases). V lost 0 bases and J 3 bases, leaving 11 bases between the germline ends. Germline V gene sequence: CDR1 GTSNPN, CDR2 SVGIG (reference sequence). This CDR3 is 14 amino acids long. The CDR3 is CAWSVTGPYTEAFF. The CDR3 DNA is TGTGCCTGGAGTGTAACAGGGCCTTACACTGAAGCTTTCTTT. Full variable domain (remainder filled in from reference TRBV30 and TRBJ1-1): SQTIHQWPATLVQPVGSPLSLECTVEGTSNPNLYWYRQAAGRGLQLLFYSVGIGQISSEVPQNLSASRPQDRQFILSSKKLLLSDSGFYLCAWSVTGPYTEAFFGQGTRLTVV.